The source of this T cell receptor beta chain is a study of T cell responses to AZD1222 COVID-19 vaccine. This table comes from immunoSEQ multiplex PCR, and its TCRdb copy is limited to in-frame clones, with some not included. The sample has roughly 150,000 clones; approximately 87% are singletons. General study points: Clonal diversity may have been underestimated, and the donors were mostly white British, with more females than males. Spike-specific TCR breadth and depth rose after two AZD1222 doses.

As for this clone: The antigen is unknown.

In germline, CDR1 is MGHRA, CDR2 YSYEKL. CDR3 length: 18 residues. V lost 0 bases to trimming and J lost 0 bases, with 14 bases between them. This chain joins TRBV4-1 and TRBJ2-2, with unresolved D. The source was peripheral blood, collected 28 days after the second AZD1222 dose. This sequence originates from an adult who received the AZD1222 COVID-19 vaccine. The CDR3 sequence is CASSQDLVEQTNTGELFF. The CDR3 DNA sequence: TGCGCCAGCAGCCAAGATCTTGTGGAGCAGACGAACACCGGGGAGCTGTTTTTT.